The clone carrying this TCR beta chain was found many times. Germline CDR1 is LGHNA and CDR2 is YSLEER. The CDR3 totals 14 residues. Trimming shortened V by 3 bases and J by 4 bases, and 12 bases separated the two germline ends. Libraries for TCR beta were made by quantitative 5'-RACE with molecular barcodes. One entry per CDR3 protein, called by TCRdb with MiXCR from the 5' RACE reads. The sample records fewer than 200,000 distinct CDR3 sequences, 9.8% being singletons. This specimen belongs to a study of CD8 T cells in ankylosing spondylitis. The source is a female donor with ankylosing spondylitis or in good health (not recorded which). Sequenced material: blood, either unsorted or a sorted T cell fraction (not recorded which). V usage is TRBV4-3 and J usage is TRBJ1-1; D not certain. Here the CDR3 DNA reads TGCGCCAGCAGCCACAGTGGGTCGGGCACTGAAGCTTTCTTT. Amino acid sequence: CASSHSGSGTEAFF.